This T cell receptor (beta chain) was captured in a study of OX40 agonist ivuxolimab in advanced cancers. Overall study findings and caveats: More expanded clones were found, on average, in CD8+ than in CD4+ T cells.

Germline V lookup: CDR1 SGHNT, CDR2 YYREEE (reference sequence). V was clipped by 3 bases and J by 5 bases, with 12 bases between them. This CDR3 is built from 13 residues. Only in-frame clones appear in the TCRdb table, and some are missing; sequencing was by immunoSEQ multiplex PCR. The sample includes 40,000 to 55,000 clones, around 90% of them seen just once. This clone is a singleton in its sample. Its antigen is not identified. The chain carries TRBV5-4 and TRBJ2-7; D is perhaps TRBD1 or TRBD2 (5 bases each). The sequence was collected from an adult with an advanced solid tumor such as melanoma, head and neck, liver or kidney cancer. Sequences were derived from CD4+ or CD8+ T cells sorted from blood, sampled in a trial of the OX40 agonist ivuxolimab. The CDR3: CASSSGRGNEQYF. In DNA, the CDR3 is TGTGCCAGCAGCTCGGGACGAGGCAACGAGCAGTACTTC.